The rows below give T cell receptor beta chains drawn from one sample of a study of blood T cell repertoires in COVID-19. Clones were read by immunoSEQ multiplex PCR, and TCRdb kept only the in-frame ones, dropping some. The table has some 200,000 clones, about nine tenths seen once. Sample: PBMCs or T cells enriched from blood (not recorded which). The receptor source for this set is a man between 18 and 29 years old with acute COVID-19. The CDR3 runs from the conserved cysteine through the conserved F or W. The D gene is left open where the match is weak. Not every row has a clone size; where given, it reads once, few, many or a size class.

cdr3_aa | cdr3_nt | d_call | clone_size | j_call | v_call
CAWSQSGDTQYF | TGTGCCTGGAGTCAGAGCGGGGATACGCAGTATTTT | - | - | TRBJ2-3 | TRBV30
CSVELDSTYEQYF | TGCAGCGTTGAACTGGACAGCACCTACGAGCAGTACTTC | - | - | TRBJ2-7 | TRBV29-1
CASSLQGASSYEQYF | TGTGCCAGCAGTTTACAGGGGGCTAGCTCCTACGAGCAGTACTTC | TRBD1 | - | TRBJ2-7 | TRBV28
CASSLVSSVYNEQFF | TGTGCCAGCAGTCTAGTTTCGAGCGTCTACAATGAGCAGTTCTTC | - | - | TRBJ2-1 | TRBV11-1
CASSLRAGIIYEQYF | TGTGCCAGCAGCTTACGAGCGGGGATCATCTACGAGCAGTACTTC | TRBD2 | once | TRBJ2-7 | TRBV27
CASSPTLRGRAVETQYF | TGTGCCAGCAGCCCTACACTACGCGGGAGGGCCGTCGAGACCCAGTACTTC | TRBD2 | - | TRBJ2-5 | TRBV5-4
CATSRDLMMIYTEAFF | TGTGCCACCAGCAGAGACCTAATGATGATCTACACTGAAGCTTTCTTT | - | - | TRBJ1-1 | TRBV15
CARSKRTAVRGAFF | TGTGCCAGAAGCAAGAGGACAGCGGTCCGCGGAGCTTTCTTT | - | - | TRBJ1-1 | TRBV5-3
CASSSGQGVGYTF | TGTGCCAGCAGTTCCGGACAGGGGGTAGGCTACACCTTC | TRBD1 | - | TRBJ1-2 | TRBV28
CASSLSGRELEQFF | TGTGCCAGCAGTCTTTCGGGACGGGAGCTTGAGCAGTTCTTC | - | - | TRBJ2-1 | TRBV9
CASSSGTEVWEKLFF | TGTGCCAGCAGCTCGGGGACAGAAGTGTGGGAAAAACTGTTTTTT | TRBD1 | - | TRBJ1-4 | TRBV7-9
CASSPSGTSTDTQYF | TGTGCCAGCAGCCCTAGCGGAACTAGCACAGATACGCAGTATTTT | TRBD2 | - | TRBJ2-3 | TRBV7-9
CASSQEQLPGNEQFF | TGCGCCAGCAGCCAAGAACAGTTGCCGGGGAATGAGCAGTTCTTC | - | - | TRBJ2-1 | TRBV4-1